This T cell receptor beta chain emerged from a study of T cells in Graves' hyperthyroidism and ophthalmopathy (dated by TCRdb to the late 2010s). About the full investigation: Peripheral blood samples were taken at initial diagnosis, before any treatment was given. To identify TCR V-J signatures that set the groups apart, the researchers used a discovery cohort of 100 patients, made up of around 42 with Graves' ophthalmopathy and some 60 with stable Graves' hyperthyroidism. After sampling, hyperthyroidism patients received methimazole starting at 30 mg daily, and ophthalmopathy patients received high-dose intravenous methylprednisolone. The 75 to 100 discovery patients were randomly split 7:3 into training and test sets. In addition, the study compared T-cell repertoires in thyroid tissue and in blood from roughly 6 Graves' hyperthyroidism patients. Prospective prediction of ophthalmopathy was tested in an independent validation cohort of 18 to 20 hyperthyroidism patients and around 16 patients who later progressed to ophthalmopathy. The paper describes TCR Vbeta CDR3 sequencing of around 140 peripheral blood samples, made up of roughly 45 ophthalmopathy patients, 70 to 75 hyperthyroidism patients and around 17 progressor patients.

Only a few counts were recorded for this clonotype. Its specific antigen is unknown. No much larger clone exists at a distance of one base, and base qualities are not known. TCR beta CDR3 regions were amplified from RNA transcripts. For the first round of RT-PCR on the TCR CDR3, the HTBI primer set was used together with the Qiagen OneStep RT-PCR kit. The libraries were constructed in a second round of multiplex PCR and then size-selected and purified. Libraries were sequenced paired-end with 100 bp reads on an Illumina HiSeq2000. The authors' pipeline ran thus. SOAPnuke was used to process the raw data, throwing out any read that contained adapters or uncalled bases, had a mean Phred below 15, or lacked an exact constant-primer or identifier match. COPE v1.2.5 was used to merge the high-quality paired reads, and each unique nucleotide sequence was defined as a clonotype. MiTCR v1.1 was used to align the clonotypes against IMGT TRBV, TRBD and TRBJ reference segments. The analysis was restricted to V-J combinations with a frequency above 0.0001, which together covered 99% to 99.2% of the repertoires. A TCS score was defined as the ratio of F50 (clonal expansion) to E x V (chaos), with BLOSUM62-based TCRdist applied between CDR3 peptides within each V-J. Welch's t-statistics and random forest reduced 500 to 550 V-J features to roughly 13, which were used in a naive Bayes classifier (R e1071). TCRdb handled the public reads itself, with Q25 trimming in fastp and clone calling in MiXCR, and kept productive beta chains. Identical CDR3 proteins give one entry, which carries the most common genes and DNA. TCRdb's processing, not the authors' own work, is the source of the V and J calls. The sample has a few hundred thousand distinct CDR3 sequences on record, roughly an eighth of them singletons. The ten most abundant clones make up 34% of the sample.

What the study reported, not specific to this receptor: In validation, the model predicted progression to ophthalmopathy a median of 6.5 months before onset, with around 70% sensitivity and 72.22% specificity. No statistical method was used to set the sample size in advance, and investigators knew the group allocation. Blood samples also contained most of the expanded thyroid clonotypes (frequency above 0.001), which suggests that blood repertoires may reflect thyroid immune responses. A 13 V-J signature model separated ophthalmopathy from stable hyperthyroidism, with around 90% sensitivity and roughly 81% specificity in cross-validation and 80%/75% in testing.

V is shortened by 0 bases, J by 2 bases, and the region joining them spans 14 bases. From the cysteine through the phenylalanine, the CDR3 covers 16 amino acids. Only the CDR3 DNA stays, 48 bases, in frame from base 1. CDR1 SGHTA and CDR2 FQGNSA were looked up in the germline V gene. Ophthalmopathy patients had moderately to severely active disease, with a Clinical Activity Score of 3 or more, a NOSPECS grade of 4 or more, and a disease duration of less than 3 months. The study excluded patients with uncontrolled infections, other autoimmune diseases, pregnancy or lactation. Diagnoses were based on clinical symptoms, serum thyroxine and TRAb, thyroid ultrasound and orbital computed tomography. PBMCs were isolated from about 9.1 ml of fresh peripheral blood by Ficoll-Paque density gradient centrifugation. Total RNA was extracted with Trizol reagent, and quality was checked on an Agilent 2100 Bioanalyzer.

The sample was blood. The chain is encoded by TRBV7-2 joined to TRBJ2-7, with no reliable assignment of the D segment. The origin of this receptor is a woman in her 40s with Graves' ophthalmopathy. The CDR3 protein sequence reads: CASSLARRYSTYEQYF. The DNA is TGTGCCAGCAGCTTAGCGAGGCGCTACTCAACCTACGAGCAGTACTTC.